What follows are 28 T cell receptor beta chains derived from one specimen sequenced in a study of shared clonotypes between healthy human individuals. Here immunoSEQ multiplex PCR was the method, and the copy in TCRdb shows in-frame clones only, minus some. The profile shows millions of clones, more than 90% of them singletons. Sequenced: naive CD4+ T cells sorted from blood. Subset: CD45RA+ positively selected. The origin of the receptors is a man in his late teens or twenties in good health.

This CDR3 is CASTERPDYNEQFF. The CDR3 DNA follows: TGTGCCAGCACCGAGCGGCCGGACTACAATGAGCAGTTCTTC. V usage is TRBV2 and J usage is TRBJ2-1; tentatively, D is TRBD2 (5 bases). The V end was cut by 7 bases, the J end by 3 bases, with 13 bases between. The CDR3 loop spans 14 amino acids. Germline lookup yields CDR1 SNHLY and CDR2 FYNNEI.

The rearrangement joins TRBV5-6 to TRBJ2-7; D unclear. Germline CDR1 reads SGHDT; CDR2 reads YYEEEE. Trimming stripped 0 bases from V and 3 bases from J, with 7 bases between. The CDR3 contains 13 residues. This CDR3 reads CASSLGSNYEQYF. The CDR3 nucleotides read TGTGCCAGCAGCTTGGGGTCCAACTACGAGCAGTACTTC.

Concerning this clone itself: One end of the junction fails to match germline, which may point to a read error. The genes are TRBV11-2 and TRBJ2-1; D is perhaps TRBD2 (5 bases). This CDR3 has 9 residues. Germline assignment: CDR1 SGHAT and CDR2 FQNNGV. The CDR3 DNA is TGTGCCAGCGCGGGTGCTTTGGTCTTC. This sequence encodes CASAGALVF.

CDR3 in amino acids: CASSLVGGTGEPGTDTQYF. DNA of the CDR3: TGTGCCAGCAGCTTAGTAGGGGGGACAGGGGAGCCAGGCACAGATACGCAGTATTTT. This chain connects TRBV11-2 to TRBJ2-3, with 10 bases identical to TRBD1. The CDR3 consists of 19 residues. The germline CDR1 and CDR2 sequences are SGHAT and FQNNGV. Losses at the gene ends were 1 base for V and 1 base for J; bases not matched to a gene: 11.

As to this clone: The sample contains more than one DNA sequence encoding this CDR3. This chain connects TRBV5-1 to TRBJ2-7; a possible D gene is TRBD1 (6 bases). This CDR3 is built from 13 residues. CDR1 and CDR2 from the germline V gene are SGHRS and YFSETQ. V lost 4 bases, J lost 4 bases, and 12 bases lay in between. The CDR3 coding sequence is TGCGCCAGCAGCCCAGGACAGATATACGAGCAGTACTTC. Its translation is CASSPGQIYEQYF.

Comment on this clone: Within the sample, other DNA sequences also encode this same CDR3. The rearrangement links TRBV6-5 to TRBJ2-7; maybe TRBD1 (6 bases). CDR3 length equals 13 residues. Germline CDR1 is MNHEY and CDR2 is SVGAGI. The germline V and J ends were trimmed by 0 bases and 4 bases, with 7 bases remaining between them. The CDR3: CASSYSGQYEQYF. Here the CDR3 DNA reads TGTGCCAGCAGTTACTCCGGACAGTACGAGCAGTACTTC.

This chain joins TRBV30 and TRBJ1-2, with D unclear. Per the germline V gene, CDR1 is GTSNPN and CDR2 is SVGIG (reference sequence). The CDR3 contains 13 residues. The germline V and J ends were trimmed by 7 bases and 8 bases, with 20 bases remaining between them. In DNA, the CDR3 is TGTGCCTCAATTCCCCAGGCAGCGGGCGGCTACACCTTC. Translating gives CASIPQAAGGYTF.

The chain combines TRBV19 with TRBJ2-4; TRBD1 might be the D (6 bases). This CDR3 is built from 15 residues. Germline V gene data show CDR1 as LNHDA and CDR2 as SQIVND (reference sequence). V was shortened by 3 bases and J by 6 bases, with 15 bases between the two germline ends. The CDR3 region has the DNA TGTGCCAGTAGTATCGCGTGGCAGGGGTCAAACATTCAGTACTTC. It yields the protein CASSIAWQGSNIQYF.

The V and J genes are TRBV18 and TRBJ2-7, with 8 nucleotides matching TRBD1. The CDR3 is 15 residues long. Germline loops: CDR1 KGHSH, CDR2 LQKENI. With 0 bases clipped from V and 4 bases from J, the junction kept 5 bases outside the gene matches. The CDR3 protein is CASSPPGQALYEQYF. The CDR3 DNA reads TGTGCCAGCTCACCACCGGGACAGGCTTTATACGAGCAGTACTTC.

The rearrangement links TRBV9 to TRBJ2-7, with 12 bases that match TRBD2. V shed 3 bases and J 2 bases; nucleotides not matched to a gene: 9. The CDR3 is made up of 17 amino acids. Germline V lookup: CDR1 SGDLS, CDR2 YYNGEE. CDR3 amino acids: CASSAATTSGGPYEQYF. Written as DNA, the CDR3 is TGTGCCAGCAGCGCAGCTACGACTAGCGGGGGACCCTACGAGCAGTACTTC.

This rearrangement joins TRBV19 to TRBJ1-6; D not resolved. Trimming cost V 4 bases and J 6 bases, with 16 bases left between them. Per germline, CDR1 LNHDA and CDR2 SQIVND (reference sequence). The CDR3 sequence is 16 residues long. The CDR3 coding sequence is TGTGCCAGTAGTACCGACCCCGGACGGCGTAATTCACCCCTCCACTTT. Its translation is CASSTDPGRRNSPLHF.

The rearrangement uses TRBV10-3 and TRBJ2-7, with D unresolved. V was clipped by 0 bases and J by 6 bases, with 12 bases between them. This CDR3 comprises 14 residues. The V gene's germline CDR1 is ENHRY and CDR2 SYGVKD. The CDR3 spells CAISESSPGSEQYF. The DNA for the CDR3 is TGTGCCATCAGTGAGTCTTCCCCCGGCTCCGAGCAGTACTTC.

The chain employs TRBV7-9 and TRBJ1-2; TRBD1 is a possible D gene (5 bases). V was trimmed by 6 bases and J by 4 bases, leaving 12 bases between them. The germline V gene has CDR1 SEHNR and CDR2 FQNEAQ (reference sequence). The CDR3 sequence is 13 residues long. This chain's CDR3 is CASRMGEAYGYTF. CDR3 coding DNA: TGTGCCAGCAGGATGGGGGAGGCCTATGGCTACACCTTC.

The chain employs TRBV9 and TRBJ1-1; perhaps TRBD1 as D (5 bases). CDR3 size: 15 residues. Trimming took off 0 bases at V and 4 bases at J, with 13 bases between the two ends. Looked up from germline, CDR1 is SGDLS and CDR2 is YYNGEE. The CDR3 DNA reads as TGTGCCAGCAGCGTAGTACAAGGGGACGGCACTGAAGCTTTCTTT. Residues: CASSVVQGDGTEAFF.

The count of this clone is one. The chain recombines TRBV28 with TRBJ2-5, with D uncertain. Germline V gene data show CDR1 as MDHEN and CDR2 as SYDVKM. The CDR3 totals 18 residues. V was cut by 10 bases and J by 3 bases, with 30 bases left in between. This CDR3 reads CATETSRTAVWAEETQYF. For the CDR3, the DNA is TGTGCCACCGAAACATCACGGACCGCAGTTTGGGCAGAAGAGACCCAGTACTTC.

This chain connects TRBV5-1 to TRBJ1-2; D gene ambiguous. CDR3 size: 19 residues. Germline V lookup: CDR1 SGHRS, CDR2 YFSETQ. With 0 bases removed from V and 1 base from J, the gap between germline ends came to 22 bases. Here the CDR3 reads CASSLASGTIREDNYGYTF. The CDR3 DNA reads TGCGCCAGCAGCTTGGCGTCGGGAACAATAAGAGAGGATAACTATGGCTACACCTTC.

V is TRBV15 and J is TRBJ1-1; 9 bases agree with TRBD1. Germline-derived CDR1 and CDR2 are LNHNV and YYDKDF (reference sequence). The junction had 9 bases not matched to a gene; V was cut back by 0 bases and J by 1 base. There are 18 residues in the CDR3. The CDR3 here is CATSRDYGQGSSNTEAFF. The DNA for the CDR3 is TGTGCCACCAGCAGAGATTACGGACAGGGGAGTTCGAACACTGAAGCTTTCTTT.

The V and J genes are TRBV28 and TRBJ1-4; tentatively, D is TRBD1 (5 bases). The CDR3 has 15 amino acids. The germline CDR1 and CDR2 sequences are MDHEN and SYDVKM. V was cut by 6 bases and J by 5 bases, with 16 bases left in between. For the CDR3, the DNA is TGTGCCAGCAGGGGGGGTTGGCAGACAAATGAAAAACTGTTTTTT. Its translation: CASRGGWQTNEKLFF.

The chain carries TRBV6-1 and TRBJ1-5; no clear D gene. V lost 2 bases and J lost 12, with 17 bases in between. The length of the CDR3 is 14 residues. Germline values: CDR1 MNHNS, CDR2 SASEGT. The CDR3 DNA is TGTGCCAGCAGTGAAAAACTCCCCAGACCTAACCAGCATTTT. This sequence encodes CASSEKLPRPNQHF.

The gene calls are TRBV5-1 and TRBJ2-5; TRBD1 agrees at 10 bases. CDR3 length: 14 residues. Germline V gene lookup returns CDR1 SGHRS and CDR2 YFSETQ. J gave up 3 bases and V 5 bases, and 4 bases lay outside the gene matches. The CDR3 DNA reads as TGCGCCAGCAGTACGGGACAGGGGAAAGAGACCCAGTACTTC. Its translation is CASSTGQGKETQYF.

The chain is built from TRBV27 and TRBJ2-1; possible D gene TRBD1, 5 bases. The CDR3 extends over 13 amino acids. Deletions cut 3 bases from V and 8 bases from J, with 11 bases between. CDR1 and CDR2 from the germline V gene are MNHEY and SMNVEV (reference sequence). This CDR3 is CASSFSQGDEQFF. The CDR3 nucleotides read TGTGCCAGCAGTTTTTCCCAGGGTGATGAGCAGTTCTTC.

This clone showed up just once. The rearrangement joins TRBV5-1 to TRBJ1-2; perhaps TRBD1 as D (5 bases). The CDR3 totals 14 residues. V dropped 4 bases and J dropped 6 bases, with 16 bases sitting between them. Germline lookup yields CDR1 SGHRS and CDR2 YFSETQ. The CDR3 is CASSPATVADGYTF. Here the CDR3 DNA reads TGCGCCAGCAGCCCCGCGACAGTAGCCGATGGCTACACCTTC. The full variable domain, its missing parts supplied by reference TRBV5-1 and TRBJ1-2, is KAGVTQTPRYLIKTRGQQVTLSCSPISGHRSVSWYQQTPGQGLQFLFEYFSETQRNKGNFPGRFSGRQFSNSRSEMNVSTLELGDSALYLCASSPATVADGYTFGSGTRLTVV.

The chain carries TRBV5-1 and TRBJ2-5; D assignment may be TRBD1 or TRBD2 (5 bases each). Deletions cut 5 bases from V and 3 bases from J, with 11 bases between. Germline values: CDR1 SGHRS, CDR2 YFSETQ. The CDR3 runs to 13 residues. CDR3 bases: TGCGCCAGCAGGGGAGTAGGGGAAGAGACCCAGTACTTC. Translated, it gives CASRGVGEETQYF. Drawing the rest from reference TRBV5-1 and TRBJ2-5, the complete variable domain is KAGVTQTPRYLIKTRGQQVTLSCSPISGHRSVSWYQQTPGQGLQFLFEYFSETQRNKGNFPGRFSGRQFSNSRSEMNVSTLELGDSALYLCASRGVGEETQYFGPGTRLLVL.

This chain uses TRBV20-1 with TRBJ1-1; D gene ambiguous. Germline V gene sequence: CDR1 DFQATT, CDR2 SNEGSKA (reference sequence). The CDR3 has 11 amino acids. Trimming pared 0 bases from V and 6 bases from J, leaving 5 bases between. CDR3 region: CSARERSEAFF. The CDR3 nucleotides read TGCAGTGCTAGAGAGCGATCTGAAGCTTTCTTT.

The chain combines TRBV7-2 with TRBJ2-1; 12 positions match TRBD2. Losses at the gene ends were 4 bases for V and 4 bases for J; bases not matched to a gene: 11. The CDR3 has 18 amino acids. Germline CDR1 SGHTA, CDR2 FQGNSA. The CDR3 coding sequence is TGTGCCAGCAGCTCCCAAATCCTAGCGGGAGGGTTTTACAATGAGCAGTTCTTC. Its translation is CASSSQILAGGFYNEQFF.

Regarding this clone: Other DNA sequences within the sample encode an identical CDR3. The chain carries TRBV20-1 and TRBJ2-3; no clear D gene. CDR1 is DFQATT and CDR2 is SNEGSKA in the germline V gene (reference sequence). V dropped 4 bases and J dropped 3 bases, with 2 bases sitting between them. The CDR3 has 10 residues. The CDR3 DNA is TGCAGTGCTACAACAGATACGCAGTATTTT. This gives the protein CSATTDTQYF.

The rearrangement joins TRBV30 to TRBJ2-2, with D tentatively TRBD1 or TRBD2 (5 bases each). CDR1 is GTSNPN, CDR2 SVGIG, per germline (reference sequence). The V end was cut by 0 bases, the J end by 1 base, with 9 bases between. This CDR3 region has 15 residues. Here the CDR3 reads CAWSVVGVNTGELFF. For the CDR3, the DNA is TGTGCCTGGAGTGTTGTGGGGGTGAACACCGGGGAGCTGTTTTTT. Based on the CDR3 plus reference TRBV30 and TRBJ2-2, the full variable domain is SQTIHQWPATLVQPVGSPLSLECTVEGTSNPNLYWYRQAAGRGLQLLFYSVGIGQISSEVPQNLSASRPQDRQFILSSKKLLLSDSGFYLCAWSVVGVNTGELFFGEGSRLTVL.

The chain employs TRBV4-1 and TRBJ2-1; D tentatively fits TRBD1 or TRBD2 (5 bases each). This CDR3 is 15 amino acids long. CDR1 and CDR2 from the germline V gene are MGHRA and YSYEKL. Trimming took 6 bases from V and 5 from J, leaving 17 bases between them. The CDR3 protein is CASRGRYGVHNEQFF. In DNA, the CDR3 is TGCGCCAGCAGGGGACGGTACGGGGTACACAATGAGCAGTTCTTC.